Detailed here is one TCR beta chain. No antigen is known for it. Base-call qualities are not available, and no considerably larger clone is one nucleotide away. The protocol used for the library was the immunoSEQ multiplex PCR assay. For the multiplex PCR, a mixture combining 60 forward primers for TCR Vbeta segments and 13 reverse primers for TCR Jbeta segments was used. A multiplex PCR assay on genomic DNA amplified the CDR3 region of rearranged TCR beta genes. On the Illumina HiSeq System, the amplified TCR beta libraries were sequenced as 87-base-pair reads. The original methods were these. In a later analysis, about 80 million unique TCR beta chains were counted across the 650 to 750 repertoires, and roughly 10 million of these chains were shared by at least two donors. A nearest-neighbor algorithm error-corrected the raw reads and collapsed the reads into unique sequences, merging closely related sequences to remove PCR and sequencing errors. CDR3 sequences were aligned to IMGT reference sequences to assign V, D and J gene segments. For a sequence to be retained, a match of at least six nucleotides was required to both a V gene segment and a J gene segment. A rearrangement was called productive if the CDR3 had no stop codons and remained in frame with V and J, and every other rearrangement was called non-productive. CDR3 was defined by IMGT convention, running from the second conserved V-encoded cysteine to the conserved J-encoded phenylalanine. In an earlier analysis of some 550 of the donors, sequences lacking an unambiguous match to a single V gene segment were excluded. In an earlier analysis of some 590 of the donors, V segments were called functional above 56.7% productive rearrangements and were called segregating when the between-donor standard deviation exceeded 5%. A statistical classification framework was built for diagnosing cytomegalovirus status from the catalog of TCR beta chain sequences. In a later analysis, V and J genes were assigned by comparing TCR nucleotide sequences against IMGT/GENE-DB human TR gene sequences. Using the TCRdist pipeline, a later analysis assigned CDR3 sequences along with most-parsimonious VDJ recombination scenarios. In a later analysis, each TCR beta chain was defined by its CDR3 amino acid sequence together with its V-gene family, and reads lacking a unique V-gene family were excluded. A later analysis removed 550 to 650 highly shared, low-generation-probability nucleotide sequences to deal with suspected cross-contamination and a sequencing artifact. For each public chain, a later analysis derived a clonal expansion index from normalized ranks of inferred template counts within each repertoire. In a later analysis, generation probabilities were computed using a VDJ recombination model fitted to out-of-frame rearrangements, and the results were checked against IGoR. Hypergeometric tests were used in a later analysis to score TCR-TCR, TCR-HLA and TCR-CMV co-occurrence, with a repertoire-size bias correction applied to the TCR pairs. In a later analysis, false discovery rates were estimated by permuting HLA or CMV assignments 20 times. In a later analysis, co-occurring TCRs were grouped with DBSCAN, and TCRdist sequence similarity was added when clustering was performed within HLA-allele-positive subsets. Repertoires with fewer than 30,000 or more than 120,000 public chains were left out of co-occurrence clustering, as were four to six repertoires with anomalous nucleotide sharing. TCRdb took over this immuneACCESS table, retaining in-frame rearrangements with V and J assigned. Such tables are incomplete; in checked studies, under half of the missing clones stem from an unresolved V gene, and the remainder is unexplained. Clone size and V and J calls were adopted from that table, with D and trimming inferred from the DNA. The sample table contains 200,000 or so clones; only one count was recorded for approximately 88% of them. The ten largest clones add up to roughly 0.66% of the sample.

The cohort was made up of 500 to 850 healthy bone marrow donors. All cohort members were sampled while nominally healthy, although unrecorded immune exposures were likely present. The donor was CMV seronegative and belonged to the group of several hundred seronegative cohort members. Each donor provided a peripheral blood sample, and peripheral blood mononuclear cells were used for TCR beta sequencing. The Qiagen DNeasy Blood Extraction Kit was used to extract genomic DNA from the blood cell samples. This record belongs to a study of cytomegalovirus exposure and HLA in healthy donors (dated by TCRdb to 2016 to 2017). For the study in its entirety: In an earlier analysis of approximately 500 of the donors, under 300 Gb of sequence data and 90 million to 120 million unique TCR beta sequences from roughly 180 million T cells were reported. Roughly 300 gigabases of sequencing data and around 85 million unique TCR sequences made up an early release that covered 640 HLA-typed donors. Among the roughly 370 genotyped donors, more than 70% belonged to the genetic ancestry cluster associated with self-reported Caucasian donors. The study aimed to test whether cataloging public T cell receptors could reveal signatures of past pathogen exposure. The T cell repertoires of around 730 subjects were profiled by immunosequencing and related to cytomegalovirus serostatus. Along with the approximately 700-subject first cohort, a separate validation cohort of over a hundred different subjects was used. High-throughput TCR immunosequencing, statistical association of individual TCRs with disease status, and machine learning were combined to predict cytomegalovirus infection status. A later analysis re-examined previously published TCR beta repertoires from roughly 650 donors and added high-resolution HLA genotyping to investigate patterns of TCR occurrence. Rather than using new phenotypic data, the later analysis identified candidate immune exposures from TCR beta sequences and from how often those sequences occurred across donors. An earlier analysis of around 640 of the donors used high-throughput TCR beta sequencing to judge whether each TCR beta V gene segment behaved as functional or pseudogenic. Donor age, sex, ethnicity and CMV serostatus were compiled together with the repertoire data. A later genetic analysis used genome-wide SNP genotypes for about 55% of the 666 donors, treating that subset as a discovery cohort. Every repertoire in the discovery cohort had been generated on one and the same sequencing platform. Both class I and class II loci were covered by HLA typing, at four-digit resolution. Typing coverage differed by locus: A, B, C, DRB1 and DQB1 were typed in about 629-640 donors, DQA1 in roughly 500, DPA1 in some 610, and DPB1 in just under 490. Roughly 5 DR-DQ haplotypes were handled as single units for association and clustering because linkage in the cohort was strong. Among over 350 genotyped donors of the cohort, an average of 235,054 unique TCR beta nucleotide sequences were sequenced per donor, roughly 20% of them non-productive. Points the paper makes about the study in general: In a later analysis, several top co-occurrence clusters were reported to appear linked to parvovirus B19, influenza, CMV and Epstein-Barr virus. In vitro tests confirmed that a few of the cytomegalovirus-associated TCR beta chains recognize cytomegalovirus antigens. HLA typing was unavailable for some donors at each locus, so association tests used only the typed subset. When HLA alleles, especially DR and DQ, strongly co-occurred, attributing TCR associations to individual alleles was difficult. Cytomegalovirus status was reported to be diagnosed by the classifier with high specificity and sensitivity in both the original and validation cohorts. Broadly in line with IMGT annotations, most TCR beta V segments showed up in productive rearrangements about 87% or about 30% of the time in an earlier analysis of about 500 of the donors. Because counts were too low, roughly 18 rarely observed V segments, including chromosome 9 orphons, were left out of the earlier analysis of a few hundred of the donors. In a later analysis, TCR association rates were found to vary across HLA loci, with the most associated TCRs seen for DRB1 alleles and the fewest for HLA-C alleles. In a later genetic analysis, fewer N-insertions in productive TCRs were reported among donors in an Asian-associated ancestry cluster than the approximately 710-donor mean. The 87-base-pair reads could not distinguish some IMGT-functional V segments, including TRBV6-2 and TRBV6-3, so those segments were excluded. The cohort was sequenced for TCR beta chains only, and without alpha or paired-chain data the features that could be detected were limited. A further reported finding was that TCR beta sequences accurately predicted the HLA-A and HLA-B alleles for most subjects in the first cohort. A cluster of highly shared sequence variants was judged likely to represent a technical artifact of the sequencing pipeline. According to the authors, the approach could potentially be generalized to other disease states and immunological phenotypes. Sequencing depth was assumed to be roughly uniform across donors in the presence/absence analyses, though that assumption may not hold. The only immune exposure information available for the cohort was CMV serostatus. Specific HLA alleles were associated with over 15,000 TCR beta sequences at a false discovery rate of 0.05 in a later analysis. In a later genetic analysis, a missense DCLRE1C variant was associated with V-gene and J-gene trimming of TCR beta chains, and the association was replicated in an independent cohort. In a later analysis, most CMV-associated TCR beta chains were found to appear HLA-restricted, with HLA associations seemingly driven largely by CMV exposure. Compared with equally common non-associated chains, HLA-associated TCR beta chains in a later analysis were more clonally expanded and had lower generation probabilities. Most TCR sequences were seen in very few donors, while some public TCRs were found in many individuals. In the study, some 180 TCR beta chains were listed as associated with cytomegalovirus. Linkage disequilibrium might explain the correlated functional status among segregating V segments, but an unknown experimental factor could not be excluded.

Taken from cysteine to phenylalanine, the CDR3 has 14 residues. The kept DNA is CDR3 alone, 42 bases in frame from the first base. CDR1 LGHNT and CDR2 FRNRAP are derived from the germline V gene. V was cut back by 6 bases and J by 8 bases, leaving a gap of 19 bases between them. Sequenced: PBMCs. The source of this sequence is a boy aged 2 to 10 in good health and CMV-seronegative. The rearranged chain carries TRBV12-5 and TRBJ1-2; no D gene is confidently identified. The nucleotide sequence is TGTGCTAGTGGCCCTGAGGGTCGGTTAGGCGGCTACACCTTC. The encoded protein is CASGPEGRLGGYTF.